A selection of T cell receptor beta chains follows, all from one sample in a study of T cell changes during pregnancy in multiple sclerosis. The table came from immunoSEQ multiplex PCR; TCRdb's copy has only in-frame clones and leaves some out. There are 40,000 or so clones in the sample; over 75% occur only once, and 4.1% lies in the top ten. The material sequenced was CD8+ T cells from peripheral blood mononuclear cells, taken in the first trimester of pregnancy. The origin of the receptors is a female donor with multiple sclerosis, enrolled in a pregnancy study. Each CDR3 is given with its conserved first and last residue. The D gene is left open where the match is weak.

D: TRBD1; J: TRBJ2-7; V: TRBV25-1; CDR3: CASIDDRESYEQYF
D: TRBD1; J: TRBJ1-6; V: TRBV7-8; CDR3: CASSSRDRNSPLHF
D: .; J: TRBJ1-6; V: TRBV7-6; CDR3: CASSPEVTPGNSPLHF
D: .; J: TRBJ2-1; V: TRBV14; CDR3: CASSQGDGNEQFF
D: .; J: TRBJ1-1; V: TRBV7-6; CDR3: CASSFGEEAEAFF
D: .; J: TRBJ1-1; V: TRBV7-8; CDR3: CASSGVGGNTEAFF
D: TRBD2; J: TRBJ2-3; V: TRBV6-1; CDR3: CASSDSTSGGDTQYF
D: TRBD1; J: TRBJ2-3; V: TRBV6-5; CDR3: CASSYGTGGLDTQYF
D: TRBD1; J: TRBJ1-2; V: TRBV4-1; CDR3: CASSQGRTGAGDGYTF
D: .; J: TRBJ1-1; V: TRBV11-3; CDR3: CASSLVSRNTEAFF
D: TRBD2; J: TRBJ2-1; V: TRBV7-9; CDR3: CASSLVGLAGPSYNEQFF
D: .; J: TRBJ1-4; V: TRBV6-1; CDR3: CASSESFIATNEKLFF
D: .; J: TRBJ1-4; V: TRBV19; CDR3: CASSIESPDEKLFF
D: .; J: TRBJ2-2; V: TRBV4-3; CDR3: CASSQDLFSLSNTGELFF
D: .; J: TRBJ1-4; V: TRBV4-1; CDR3: CASSQDRGGSEKLFF
D: TRBD1; J: TRBJ1-1; V: TRBV30; CDR3: CAWSVTGTGLNTEAFF
D: TRBD1; J: TRBJ1-3; V: TRBV9; CDR3: CASSGGTDGNTIYF
D: .; J: TRBJ1-1; V: TRBV5-8; CDR3: CASSLGQAAMNTEAFF
D: TRBD2; J: TRBJ2-1; V: TRBV9; CDR3: CASSPQGGGGAFEQFF
D: .; J: TRBJ1-3; V: TRBV4-2; CDR3: CASSKKATDFRSGNTIYF
D: TRBD1; J: TRBJ1-1; V: TRBV19; CDR3: CASSPRDRLNTEAFF
D: TRBD2; J: TRBJ2-1; V: TRBV9; CDR3: CASSGPLAGGADEQFF
D: .; J: TRBJ2-7; V: TRBV7-9; CDR3: CASSVPGLQSEQYF
D: TRBD1; J: TRBJ1-1; V: TRBV30; CDR3: CAFVQGAAEAFF
D: TRBD2; J: TRBJ2-3; V: TRBV7-7; CDR3: CASSPGLAGHTDTQYF
D: TRBD2; J: TRBJ2-3; V: TRBV4-1; CDR3: CASSHEASGENADTQYF
D: .; J: TRBJ2-7; V: TRBV2; CDR3: CASVPFAGLEQYF
D: TRBD2; J: TRBJ2-2; V: TRBV9; CDR3: CASSVGGLATNTGELFF
D: TRBD1; J: TRBJ1-1; V: TRBV25-1; CDR3: CASSEQSTGADTEAFF
D: .; J: TRBJ2-7; V: TRBV5-4; CDR3: CASSLEQSYEQYF
D: .; J: TRBJ2-3; V: TRBV15; CDR3: CATCSYLLTDTQYF
D: .; J: TRBJ1-1; V: TRBV2; CDR3: CASSSGLPTEAFF
D: .; J: TRBJ1-2; V: TRBV6-6; CDR3: CASSPLWQVEYGYTF
D: .; J: TRBJ1-5; V: TRBV29-1; CDR3: CSVEVGEGNQPQHF
D: TRBD1; J: TRBJ1-3; V: TRBV25-1; CDR3: CASSGQGPRGNTIYF
D: .; J: TRBJ2-2; V: TRBV5-4; CDR3: CASVEAGTGELFF
D: .; J: TRBJ1-4; V: TRBV5-6; CDR3: CASSLGGPADEKLFF